A selection of T cell receptor beta chains follows, all from one sample in a study of low-dose radiotherapy and immunotherapy resistance in tumors. TCRdb passed the reads through MiXCR, listing each CDR3 protein once. In the table there are approximately 89,000 distinct CDR3 sequences, under 20% of which are singletons. The source was PBMCs, collected before treatment. The receptors were gathered from a male donor with prostate cancer. Both conserved end residues are part of each CDR3. Fields, in order: clone size, V gene, D gene, J gene, CDR3 DNA, CDR3 protein. The D gene is left open where the match is weak. Rows may omit the clone size; those that give it use once, few, many or a size class.

clone_size: .; v_call: TRBV20-1; d_call: TRBD1; j_call: TRBJ1-2; cdr3_nt: TGCAGTGCTAGAGATTCCGGGACAGGGAGCTATGGCTACACCTTC; cdr3_aa: CSARDSGTGSYGYTF
clone_size: many; v_call: TRBV20-1; d_call: .; j_call: TRBJ2-3; cdr3_nt: TGCAGTGCTAGAGATCGAAGTGGGAGGAGCACAGATACGCAGTATTTT; cdr3_aa: CSARDRSGRSTDTQYF
clone_size: many; v_call: TRBV29-1; d_call: .; j_call: TRBJ1-1; cdr3_nt: TGCAGCGTTGATCGGCAGTCGAACACTGAAGCTTTCTTT; cdr3_aa: CSVDRQSNTEAFF
clone_size: few; v_call: TRBV20-1; d_call: .; j_call: TRBJ1-2; cdr3_nt: TGCAGTGCTTCCGCCAGGGGTCTTGGCTATGGCTACACCTTC; cdr3_aa: CSASARGLGYGYTF
clone_size: many; v_call: TRBV12-3/TRBV12-4; d_call: .; j_call: TRBJ1-2; cdr3_nt: TGTGCCAGCAGGAACGAGGGAACCTATGGCTACACCTTC; cdr3_aa: CASRNEGTYGYTF
clone_size: many; v_call: TRBV28; d_call: TRBD2; j_call: TRBJ2-2; cdr3_nt: TGTGCCAGCAGTTTACTAGCGGGAGGACACACCGGGGAGCTGTTTTTT; cdr3_aa: CASSLLAGGHTGELFF
clone_size: many; v_call: TRBV4-2; d_call: TRBD2; j_call: TRBJ2-1; cdr3_nt: TGTGCCAGCAGCCAAGAGACTAGCGGGGGGGCCTACAATGAGCAGTTCTTC; cdr3_aa: CASSQETSGGAYNEQFF
clone_size: .; v_call: TRBV6-6; d_call: .; j_call: TRBJ2-5; cdr3_nt: TGTGCCAGCATACTGAGCGGCGGGGTGGAGACCCAGTACTTC; cdr3_aa: CASILSGGVETQYF
clone_size: many; v_call: TRBV5-1; d_call: .; j_call: TRBJ1-2; cdr3_nt: TGCGCCAGCAGCTCTGGGGGGAACCCCTATGGCTACACCTTC; cdr3_aa: CASSSGGNPYGYTF
clone_size: many; v_call: TRBV29-1; d_call: TRBD2; j_call: TRBJ2-1; cdr3_nt: TGCAGCGTGCGGACTAGCGGGATACAAAACAATGAGCAGTTCTTC; cdr3_aa: CSVRTSGIQNNEQFF
clone_size: many; v_call: TRBV6-5; d_call: .; j_call: TRBJ1-5; cdr3_nt: TGTGCCAGCAGTTTCCGGGGGGAGAGCAATCAGCCCCAGCATTTT; cdr3_aa: CASSFRGESNQPQHF
clone_size: many; v_call: TRBV12-3/TRBV12-4; d_call: TRBD1; j_call: TRBJ1-2; cdr3_nt: TGTGCCAGCAGTCCGGACAGGGGTACTACTGGCTACACCTTC; cdr3_aa: CASSPDRGTTGYTF
clone_size: many; v_call: TRBV4-3; d_call: TRBD1; j_call: TRBJ2-1; cdr3_nt: TGCGCCAGCAGCCAAGAGTTGGCGGACAGGGGGGTGGGGAATGAGCAGTTCTTC; cdr3_aa: CASSQELADRGVGNEQFF
clone_size: many; v_call: TRBV11-2; d_call: TRBD2; j_call: TRBJ2-5; cdr3_nt: TGTGCCAGCAGCTTAGATAGCGGGGGGCAAGAGACCCAGTACTTC; cdr3_aa: CASSLDSGGQETQYF
clone_size: many; v_call: TRBV28; d_call: .; j_call: TRBJ2-7; cdr3_nt: TGTGCCAGCAGCAGGAGAGGACAAATTTTGACCTACGAGCAGTACTTC; cdr3_aa: CASSRRGQILTYEQYF
clone_size: many; v_call: TRBV24-1; d_call: TRBD2; j_call: TRBJ2-1; cdr3_nt: TGTGCCACCAGTGATTTTCAGACGGGGGGAGCCAATGAGCAGTTCTTC; cdr3_aa: CATSDFQTGGANEQFF
clone_size: many; v_call: TRBV5-1; d_call: .; j_call: TRBJ2-3; cdr3_nt: TGCGCCAGCAGCTTGGGGGACTTCACAGATACGCAGTATTTT; cdr3_aa: CASSLGDFTDTQYF
clone_size: .; v_call: TRBV7-2; d_call: .; j_call: TRBJ1-2; cdr3_nt: TGTGCCAGCAGCTTAGGGATGACCTGGGACTATGGCTACTCCTTC; cdr3_aa: CASSLGMTWDYGYSF
clone_size: .; v_call: TRBV9; d_call: .; j_call: TRBJ1-1; cdr3_nt: TGTGCCAGCAGCGGGCCGGCGTCGTTGAACACTGAAGCTTTCTTT; cdr3_aa: CASSGPASLNTEAFF
clone_size: few; v_call: TRBV6-1; d_call: TRBD1; j_call: TRBJ2-3; cdr3_nt: TGTGCCAGCAGTATCGGACAGGGCACAGATACGCAGTATTTT; cdr3_aa: CASSIGQGTDTQYF
clone_size: many; v_call: TRBV11-2; d_call: .; j_call: TRBJ1-2; cdr3_nt: TGTGCCAGCAGGCACGGGGGGGGGCAAAATAGATATGGCTACACCTTC; cdr3_aa: CASRHGGGQNRYGYTF
clone_size: many; v_call: TRBV25-1; d_call: TRBD1; j_call: TRBJ2-1; cdr3_nt: TGTGCCAGCAGTGAGCCGGGACAGGCCTACAATGAGCAGTTCTTC; cdr3_aa: CASSEPGQAYNEQFF
clone_size: many; v_call: TRBV18; d_call: .; j_call: TRBJ2-6; cdr3_nt: TGTGCCAGCTCACCGGCCAGGGCCTACTCTGGGGCCAACGTCCTGACTTTC; cdr3_aa: CASSPARAYSGANVLTF
clone_size: many; v_call: TRBV6-2/TRBV6-3; d_call: .; j_call: TRBJ2-7; cdr3_nt: TGTGCCAGCACCGCGGGCTACGAGCAGTACTTC; cdr3_aa: CASTAGYEQYF
clone_size: many; v_call: TRBV4-2; d_call: .; j_call: TRBJ1-4; cdr3_nt: TGTGCCAGCAGCCAAGATAAAACACGAGGGACTGAAAAACTGTTTTTT; cdr3_aa: CASSQDKTRGTEKLFF
clone_size: few; v_call: TRBV28; d_call: TRBD1; j_call: TRBJ2-7; cdr3_nt: TGTGCCAGCAGAGGGGGACAGGGGGCTTATTACGAGCAGTACTTC; cdr3_aa: CASRGGQGAYYEQYF
clone_size: many; v_call: TRBV18; d_call: .; j_call: TRBJ2-5; cdr3_nt: TGTGCCAGCTCACCTCCCACCAGGGAGACCCAGTACTTC; cdr3_aa: CASSPPTRETQYF
clone_size: few; v_call: TRBV5-1; d_call: .; j_call: TRBJ2-5; cdr3_nt: TGCGCCAGCAGCTTTAATGGGGCCCAGGAGGGCCAGTACTTC; cdr3_aa: CASSFNGAQEGQYF
clone_size: .; v_call: TRBV15; d_call: TRBD1; j_call: TRBJ2-7; cdr3_nt: TGTGCCACCAGCAGAGTTCGTACAGGGGACGAGCAGTACTTC; cdr3_aa: CATSRVRTGDEQYF
clone_size: many; v_call: TRBV11-2; d_call: .; j_call: TRBJ2-2; cdr3_nt: TGTGCCAGCAGCTTTTCTACCGGGGAGCTGTTTTTT; cdr3_aa: CASSFSTGELFF
clone_size: once; v_call: TRBV13; d_call: TRBD1; j_call: TRBJ2-6; cdr3_nt: TGTGCCAGCAACACAGGGGACTCTGGGGCCAACGTCCTGACTTTC; cdr3_aa: CASNTGDSGANVLTF
clone_size: .; v_call: TRBV20-1; d_call: .; j_call: TRBJ2-5; cdr3_nt: TGCAGTGCTAGAGTTTCGGCGGGGAGCCAAGAGACCCAGTACTTC; cdr3_aa: CSARVSAGSQETQYF
clone_size: many; v_call: TRBV19; d_call: .; j_call: TRBJ1-1; cdr3_nt: TGTGCCAGTACCGACGGGCCAGAGAACACTGAAGCTTTCTTT; cdr3_aa: CASTDGPENTEAFF
clone_size: .; v_call: TRBV28; d_call: .; j_call: TRBJ1-6; cdr3_nt: TGTGCCAGCGAACCGGGGACCCTCCACTTT; cdr3_aa: CASEPGTLHF
clone_size: many; v_call: TRBV5-1; d_call: .; j_call: TRBJ1-4; cdr3_nt: TGCGCCAGCAGCCCTGGGGACGTAAATGAAAAACTGTTTTTT; cdr3_aa: CASSPGDVNEKLFF
clone_size: many; v_call: TRBV5-4; d_call: TRBD2; j_call: TRBJ2-3; cdr3_nt: TGTGCCAGCAGCCGGGACTATGGGACCTCCGATACGCAGTATTTT; cdr3_aa: CASSRDYGTSDTQYF
clone_size: many; v_call: TRBV20-1; d_call: .; j_call: TRBJ1-4; cdr3_nt: TGCAGTGCTAGGGACGCCATTAATGAAAAACTGTTTTTT; cdr3_aa: CSARDAINEKLFF
clone_size: many; v_call: TRBV10-3; d_call: .; j_call: TRBJ2-3; cdr3_nt: TGTGCCATCAGTGAGAGCACAGATACGCAGTATTTT; cdr3_aa: CAISESTDTQYF
clone_size: many; v_call: TRBV23-1; d_call: TRBD2; j_call: TRBJ2-1; cdr3_nt: TGCGCCAGCAGTCACCTTCTAGAGGGAAGGGCGGGAGTAAGAGAGCAGTTCTTC; cdr3_aa: CASSHLLEGRAGVREQFF
clone_size: many; v_call: TRBV20-1; d_call: TRBD2; j_call: TRBJ2-3; cdr3_nt: TGCAGTGCGGCCGGGACCGCGGGGGAACCAGATACGCAGTATTTT; cdr3_aa: CSAAGTAGEPDTQYF
clone_size: many; v_call: TRBV11-2; d_call: TRBD1; j_call: TRBJ1-4; cdr3_nt: TGTGCCAGCAGCCGCGGACAGGGTCTATCGTATGAAAAACTGTTTTTT; cdr3_aa: CASSRGQGLSYEKLFF
clone_size: many; v_call: TRBV3-1; d_call: .; j_call: TRBJ2-1; cdr3_nt: TGTGCCAGCAGCCAAGGTTTTACAGTCAATGAGCAGTTCTTC; cdr3_aa: CASSQGFTVNEQFF
clone_size: many; v_call: TRBV6-2/TRBV6-3; d_call: .; j_call: TRBJ2-7; cdr3_nt: TGTGCCAGCAGCGACCACCTTAAGGGGGCCTACGAGCAGTACTTC; cdr3_aa: CASSDHLKGAYEQYF
clone_size: few; v_call: TRBV5-8; d_call: .; j_call: TRBJ2-1; cdr3_nt: TGTGCCAGCAGCGCCAGTTACAATGAGCAGTTCTTC; cdr3_aa: CASSASYNEQFF
clone_size: many; v_call: TRBV28; d_call: TRBD1; j_call: TRBJ2-7; cdr3_nt: TGTGCCAGCAGTTTACACTGGACAGGGAACTACGAGCAGTACTTC; cdr3_aa: CASSLHWTGNYEQYF
clone_size: many; v_call: TRBV2; d_call: TRBD1; j_call: TRBJ1-5; cdr3_nt: TGTGCCAGCAGTGAAGAGAGGACAGGTGGGCAGCCCCAGCATTTT; cdr3_aa: CASSEERTGGQPQHF
clone_size: many; v_call: TRBV28; d_call: .; j_call: TRBJ1-5; cdr3_nt: TGTGCCAGCAGTTTATTGCAGAACCAGCATTTT; cdr3_aa: CASSLLQNQHF
clone_size: few; v_call: TRBV5-1; d_call: .; j_call: TRBJ2-7; cdr3_nt: TGCGCCAGCAGCTCGGGACGGCAGTCCGTAGCTTCGGCCGAGCAGTACTTC; cdr3_aa: CASSSGRQSVASAEQYF